Each of the 12 T cell receptor beta chains below was sequenced from the same sample in a study of T cell responses to AZD1222 COVID-19 vaccine. Clones were sequenced by immunoSEQ multiplex PCR, and TCRdb holds only the in-frame ones, with some missing. The sample shows under 70,000 clones, around 75% of them seen only once. The sequencing here drew on peripheral blood, taken on day 0 of AZD1222 vaccination. Source of these receptors: an adult in good health.

The chain carries TRBV7-2 and TRBJ1-2, with D unresolved. The germline V gene has CDR1 SGHTA and CDR2 FQGNSA. V lost 1 base and J lost 2, with 2 bases in between. The CDR3 is made up of 12 amino acids. The CDR3, as DNA: TGTGCCAGCAGCTTAGAAAACTATGGCTACACCTTC. It encodes CASSLENYGYTF.

V is TRBV3-1 (or the pseudogene TRBV3-2) and J is TRBJ2-3; possibly TRBD2 for D (5 bases). CDR3 length: 14 amino acids. V was pared by 1 base and J by 6 bases, with 11 bases between. The germline gives CDR1 LGHDT, CDR2 YNNKEL (reference sequence). The CDR3 is CASSQGLATDTQYF. In DNA, the CDR3 is TGTGCCAGCAGCCAAGGGTTAGCGACGGATACGCAGTATTTT.

The chain has TRBV21-1 and TRBJ2-3; the D call of TRBD2 is as the table states it, not checked on the DNA. TRBV21-1 has pseudogene status. The length of the CDR3 is 15 residues. The CDR3 DNA sequence: TGTGCCAGCAGCAAACCGGCGGAGAGCACAGATACGCAGTATTTT. Its protein product is CASSKPAESTDTQYF.

The chain combines TRBV19 with TRBJ2-5, with D perhaps matching TRBD1 (5 bases). There are 15 residues in the CDR3. Trimming stripped 1 base from V and 2 bases from J, with 11 bases between. The germline CDR1 and CDR2 sequences are LNHDA and SQIVND (reference sequence). The CDR3 nucleotides read TGTGCCAGTAGTATAGCGAAGGGGTCTCAAGAGACCCAGTACTTC. It specifies CASSIAKGSQETQYF.

The chain is built from TRBV6-5 and TRBJ1-1; D not certain. CDR3 length: 14 residues. V lost 7 bases to trimming and J lost 4 bases, with 16 bases between them. Germline assignment: CDR1 MNHEY and CDR2 SVGAGI. The CDR3 here is CASTRSGVGTEAFF. As DNA, the CDR3 is TGTGCCAGCACCCGGAGTGGGGTTGGCACTGAAGCTTTCTTT.

This chain connects TRBV20-1 to TRBJ2-7, with 7 bases matching TRBD2. Germline-derived CDR1 and CDR2 are DFQATT and SNEGSKA (reference sequence). The trim removed 3 bases at V and 4 bases at J, leaving 9 bases unmatched. The CDR3 sequence is 14 residues long. The CDR3 here is CSASPPGLPYEQYF. CDR3 DNA sequence: TGCAGTGCTAGTCCTCCGGGACTACCTTACGAGCAGTACTTC.

This chain uses TRBV9 with TRBJ1-4; perhaps TRBD1 as D (5 bases). The length of the CDR3 is 15 residues. CDR1 is SGDLS and CDR2 is YYNGEE in the germline V gene. Trimming shortened V by 3 bases and J by 4 bases, and 13 bases separated the two germline ends. The CDR3 reads CASSAWGGGNEKLFF. DNA of the CDR3: TGTGCCAGCAGCGCCTGGGGCGGAGGTAATGAAAAACTGTTTTTT.

This chain uses TRBV12-3 or TRBV12-4 with TRBJ1-2; D is ambiguous. The CDR3 length is 10 residues. Trimming cost V 3 bases and J 13 bases, with 9 bases left between them. The DNA for the CDR3 is TGTGCCAGCAGTTTGAGGGAGGGCACCTTC. The encoded protein is CASSLREGTF.

Only one count was recorded for this clone. The rearrangement links TRBV6-2 or TRBV6-3 to TRBJ2-3; D uncertain. In germline, CDR1 is MNHEY, CDR2 SVGEGT. The V end was cut by 5 bases, the J end by 3 bases, with 3 bases between. The CDR3 has 11 amino acids. The CDR3 loop reads CASSLTDTQYF. CDR3 DNA: TGTGCCAGCAGTCTAACAGATACGCAGTATTTT.

CDR3 region: CATSRDIPRRGDEQFF. CDR3 bases: TGTGCCACCAGCAGAGATATCCCCAGGAGAGGGGATGAGCAGTTCTTC. The genes are TRBV15 and TRBJ2-1; D assignment may be TRBD1 or TRBD2 (5 bases each). The V end was cut by 0 bases, the J end by 8 bases, with 17 bases between. The germline V gene has CDR1 LNHNV and CDR2 YYDKDF (reference sequence). The CDR3 has 16 amino acids.

This clone was counted only a few times. CDR3 sequence (DNA): TGTGCCAGCAGCTGGGGGACGGGGATGGGTCAGCCCCAGCATTTT. It translates to CASSWGTGMGQPQHF. The chain links TRBV7-2 to TRBJ1-5, with D maybe TRBD1 (5 bases). Germline CDR1 and CDR2: SGHTA and FQGNSA. V dropped 4 bases and J dropped 6 bases, with 16 bases sitting between them. The CDR3 runs 15 residues.

The V and J genes are TRBV7-2 and TRBJ1-6; TRBD1 agrees at 7 bases. With 7 bases clipped from V and 10 bases from J, the junction kept 13 bases outside the gene matches. CDR3 size: 15 residues. The germline gives CDR1 SGHTA, CDR2 FQGNSA. The CDR3 loop reads CASTWSGTDRSPLHF. The DNA of the CDR3 is TGTGCCAGCACCTGGTCCGGGACAGATAGATCACCCCTCCACTTT.